A selection of T cell receptor beta chains follows, all from one sample in a study of blood T cell repertoires in COVID-19. Clones were sequenced by immunoSEQ multiplex PCR, and TCRdb holds only the in-frame ones, with some missing. The data show about 120,000 clones, roughly 85% seen once. The sequencing sample was made of peripheral blood. The receptors were gathered from a man in his forties or fifties with acute or convalescent COVID-19. CDR3s include the opening cysteine and the closing phenylalanine or tryptophan. D genes are given only for firm matches. Not all rows give a size; the values are once, few, many and, for expanded clones, a class.

13	.	TRBV18	.	TRBJ1-1	CASSPRQEGEAFF	TGTGCCAGCTCACCACGTCAGGAGGGTGAAGCTTTCTTT
15	.	TRBV6-2/TRBV6-3	TRBD2	TRBJ2-1	CASSLLAGGRNEQFF	TGTGCCAGCAGCCTTCTAGCGGGGGGGCGGAATGAGCAGTTCTTC
14	.	TRBV2	.	TRBJ2-3	CASTVRVVADTQYF	TGTGCCAGCACAGTGAGGGTGGTTGCAGATACGCAGTATTTT
17	few	TRBV7-2	TRBD1	TRBJ1-5	CASSLAGTGGPNQPQHF	TGTGCCAGCAGCTTAGCGGGCACAGGGGGGCCAAATCAGCCCCAGCATTTT
15	.	TRBV4-3	.	TRBJ1-6	CASSQEGGGNSPLHF	TGCGCCAGCAGCCAAGAAGGCGGGGGGAATTCACCCCTCCACTTT
13	.	TRBV19	TRBD1	TRBJ1-1	CARTRGRDTEAFF	TGTGCCAGAACCAGGGGGCGCGACACTGAAGCTTTCTTT
15	.	TRBV6-5	TRBD1	TRBJ2-2	CASSPGTGNTGELFF	TGTGCCAGCAGTCCCGGGACAGGGAACACCGGGGAGCTGTTTTTT
18	.	TRBV5-4	TRBD2	TRBJ2-3	CASSPPGVAGMIADTQYF	TGTGCCAGCAGCCCTCCCGGGGTAGCGGGCATGATCGCAGATACGCAGTATTTT
12	.	TRBV5-1	TRBD1	TRBJ2-7	CASSRTGDEQYF	TGCGCCAGCAGCCGGACAGGAGACGAGCAGTACTTC
13	.	TRBV4-2	.	TRBJ2-7	CASSPDRSHEQYF	TGTGCCAGCAGCCCCGACAGGTCCCACGAGCAGTACTTC
17	few	TRBV7-2	TRBD2	TRBJ2-7	CASSLAPRTSGSYEQYF	TGTGCCAGCAGCTTGGCCCCCCGGACTAGCGGTTCCTACGAGCAGTACTTC
15	.	TRBV7-3	TRBD2	TRBJ2-5	CASNLAGGFQETQYF	TGTGCCAGCAACTTAGCGGGGGGCTTCCAAGAGACCCAGTACTTC
9	.	TRBV30	.	TRBJ1-1	CAWPLEAFF	TGTGCCTGGCCTCTTGAAGCTTTCTTT
14	.	TRBV24-1	TRBD1	TRBJ2-2	CATGGQGKTGELFF	TGTGCCACCGGGGGACAGGGGAAGACCGGGGAGCTGTTTTTT
15	.	TRBV5-8	.	TRBJ1-1	CASSLGDILKTEAFF	TGTGCCAGCAGCTTGGGTGACATCCTAAAAACTGAAGCTTTCTTT
15	.	TRBV9	TRBD1	TRBJ1-1	CASNPEGQGWTEAFF	TGTGCCAGCAACCCAGAGGGACAGGGGTGGACTGAAGCTTTCTTT
14	.	TRBV5-1	TRBD2	TRBJ2-1	CASRSGSSYNEQFF	TGCGCCAGCAGAAGCGGGAGTTCCTACAATGAGCAGTTCTTC
15	once	TRBV19	.	TRBJ2-5	CASKEWNGGQETQYF	TGTGCCAGTAAGGAGTGGAACGGGGGCCAAGAGACCCAGTACTTC
13	.	TRBV2	.	TRBJ1-5	CASSVVAGQPQHF	TGTGCCAGCAGTGTAGTCGCGGGTCAGCCCCAGCATTTT
13	once	TRBV27	TRBD2	TRBJ2-5	CAVRGGARETQYF	TGTGCCGTCCGGGGGGGAGCTCGGGAGACCCAGTACTTC
15	.	TRBV10-3	TRBD2	TRBJ2-3	CAISEDGTTTDTQYF	TGTGCCATCAGTGAGGACGGGACTACAACAGATACGCAGTATTTT
15	.	TRBV5-1	TRBD2	TRBJ2-1	CASSLDLAGVNEQFF	TGCGCCAGCAGCTTGGATCTAGCGGGAGTTAATGAGCAGTTCTTC
15	few	TRBV11-2	TRBD2	TRBJ2-7	CASRPTRGVLYEQYF	TGTGCCAGCAGACCGACTCGGGGGGTCCTTTACGAGCAGTACTTC
16	.	TRBV12-5	TRBD1	TRBJ1-6	CASGSNPGTDRPPLHF	TGTGCTAGTGGTTCGAACCCCGGGACAGACAGGCCACCCCTCCACTTT
14	.	TRBV4-2	TRBD1	TRBJ1-4	CASSRGGVDEKLFF	TGTGCCAGCAGCCGAGGGGGCGTCGATGAAAAACTGTTTTTT
15	.	TRBV18	.	TRBJ2-2	CASSPPGRVSGELFF	TGTGCCAGCTCACCACCGGGCAGGGTGTCCGGGGAGCTGTTTTTT
14	.	TRBV10-3	TRBD1	TRBJ2-7	CAIRTGGNYGEQYF	TGTGCCATTAGGACAGGGGGCAACTACGGCGAGCAGTACTTC
13	few	TRBV30	.	TRBJ1-1	CACQRRGRTEAFF	TGTGCCTGCCAAAGGCGGGGGCGCACTGAAGCTTTCTTT
14	.	TRBV7-2	TRBD2	TRBJ2-1	CASSRGLAGGGPFF	TGTGCCAGCAGCCGCGGACTAGCGGGAGGTGGTCCGTTCTTC
13	.	TRBV2	.	TRBJ1-6	CASRRTENSPLHF	TGTGCCAGCCGACGGACAGAAAATTCACCCCTCCACTTT
16	once	TRBV28	.	TRBJ1-3	CASTQGAGAQGNTIYF	TGTGCCAGCACCCAAGGGGCGGGGGCGCAAGGAAACACCATATATTTT
18	.	TRBV24-1	TRBD2	TRBJ2-5	CATSDRRLAGGPGETQYF	TGTGCCACCAGTGACCGAAGACTAGCGGGAGGGCCGGGGGAGACCCAGTACTTC
11	.	TRBV7-8	.	TRBJ2-5	CASTLYQTQYF	TGTGCCAGCACCCTCTATCAGACCCAGTACTTC
14	.	TRBV5-1	.	TRBJ1-1	CASSLTAGTTEAFF	TGCGCCAGCAGCTTGACAGCCGGGACTACTGAAGCTTTCTTT
17	.	TRBV7-6	TRBD2	TRBJ2-3	CASSPGLAGGVADTQYF	TGTGCCAGCAGCCCGGGACTAGCGGGAGGGGTCGCAGATACGCAGTATTTT
12	.	TRBV28	.	TRBJ1-6	CATRQEHSPLHF	TGTGCCACCAGACAGGAACATTCACCCCTCCACTTT
14	.	TRBV6-5	.	TRBJ1-1	CASRSEVPNTEAFF	TGTGCCAGCAGAAGTGAGGTCCCGAACACTGAAGCTTTCTTT
15	.	TRBV5-5	.	TRBJ1-3	CASSPIRVSGNTIYF	TGTGCCAGCAGCCCCATTCGGGTCTCTGGAAACACCATATATTTT
17	.	TRBV7-9	TRBD2	TRBJ2-1	CASSSGTIAGGGNEQFF	TGTGCCAGCAGCTCAGGGACTATAGCGGGAGGAGGAAATGAGCAGTTCTTC